Following are 19 T cell receptor beta chains from one sample sequenced in a study of shared clonotypes between healthy human individuals (TCRdb year 2020). Library generation was performed with the immunoSEQ multiplex PCR assay. This is the immuneACCESS table as TCRdb keeps it, with only in-frame sequences that have V and J called. A part of the clones is gone; compared with another copy, unresolved V genes explain less than half, and the rest is unexplained. The table for this sample lists about 460,000 clones; around 77% of them were counted only once. More than 10% of the sample comes from the top ten. Sequencing was performed on PBMCs. The receptors were sampled from a woman between 40 and 55 years old in good health. Some clones in this sample may be carry-over from other donors' samples.

The chain couples TRBV5-1 to TRBJ2-5, with 7 positions matching TRBD2. Trimming at V came to 5 bases and at J to 5 bases, leaving 12 bases not matched to a gene. In germline, CDR1 is SGHRS, CDR2 YFSETQ. The CDR3 sequence is 15 residues long. As DNA, the CDR3 is TGCGCCAGCAGAGCGGGACTTGATATTGGGGAGACCCAGTACTTC. Its translation: CASRAGLDIGETQYF.

Turning to this clone: Being one base from a much bigger clone, this may be a read error. Other DNA sequences in this specimen translate into the identical CDR3. J is TRBJ2-7 and V is TRBV14; 7 bases match TRBD1. The CDR3 contains 18 residues. Germline assignment: CDR1 SGHDN and CDR2 FVKESK. V dropped 4 bases and J dropped 2; count of bases not matched to a gene: 17. The CDR3 DNA reads TGTGCCAGCAGCCGTTGGGAGCCCAACAGGGGCGGAACCTACGAGCAGTACTTC. Translated: CASSRWEPNRGGTYEQYF. The whole variable domain, filled in from reference TRBV14 and TRBJ2-7, reads EAGVTQFPSHSVIEKGQTVTLRCDPISGHDNLYWYRRVMGKEIKFLLHFVKESKQDESGMPNNRFLAERTGGTYSTLKVQPAELEDSGVYFCASSRWEPNRGGTYEQYFGPGTRLTVT.

As concerns this clone: This probably arose from a read error, given a far larger clone one base away. The chain carries TRBV4-3 and TRBJ2-1, with 12 bases that match TRBD2. Germline V lookup: CDR1 LGHNA, CDR2 YSLEER. Unmatched junction bases numbered 6, after V lost 3 bases and J lost 15 bases. The CDR3 loop spans 13 amino acids. CDR3 in DNA: TGCGCCAGCAGCCAGAGACTAGCGGGAGCCTGGTTCTTC. It is translated as CASSQRLAGAWFF.

This CDR3 reads CASSPTTGANYGYTF. Written as DNA, the CDR3 is TGTGCCAGTAGTCCAACGACAGGGGCGAACTATGGCTACACCTTC. The gene calls are TRBV19 and TRBJ1-2; TRBD1 agrees at 8 bases. Trimming cost V 5 bases and J 2 bases; bases outside gene matches: 7. CDR3 length: 15 residues. Germline V gene data show CDR1 as LNHDA and CDR2 as SQIVND (reference sequence).

This clone was seen just once. This sequence joins TRBV15 and TRBJ1-2, with TRBD1 matching 7 bases. This CDR3 contains 16 residues. Looked up from germline, CDR1 is LNHNV and CDR2 is YYDKDF (reference sequence). Trimming cost V 3 bases and J 0 bases; bases outside gene matches: 7. The CDR3, as DNA: TGTGCCACCAGCAGGGGGGTTGGGACAGCTAACTATGGCTACACCTTC. Its translation is CATSRGVGTANYGYTF. Looking up the rest from reference TRBV15 and TRBJ1-2 gives the full variable domain: DAMVIQNPRYQVTQFGKPVTLSCSQTLNHNVMYWYQQKSSQAPKLLFHYYDKDFNNEADTPDNFQSRRPNTSFCFLDIRSPGLGDTAMYLCATSRGVGTANYGYTFGSGTRLTVV.

This chain links TRBV6-9 with TRBJ1-5; 9 nucleotides match TRBD1. This CDR3 has 16 residues. Trimming at V came to 7 bases and at J to 4 bases, leaving 11 bases not matched to a gene. The germline V gene encodes CDR1 MNHGY and CDR2 SVAAGI. The CDR3 reads CASNERQGGGNQPQHF. The CDR3 DNA sequence: TGTGCCAGCAACGAACGACAGGGGGGAGGAAATCAGCCCCAGCATTTT.

Turning to this clone: Given a much more abundant clone one base away, this may be a read error. The V and J genes are TRBV7-2 and TRBJ2-5, with 7 bases that match TRBD1. From germline, CDR1 is SGHTA and CDR2 FQGNSA. The V gene end was trimmed by 1 base and the J gene end by 5 bases; junction bases not matched to a gene: 10. This CDR3 comprises 16 residues. CDR3 in DNA: TGTGCCAGCAGCTTAGGTGGTCCAGGGGGATGGGAGACCCAGTACTTC. Protein: CASSLGGPGGWETQYF.

The chain combines TRBV5-1 with TRBJ2-6, with D perhaps matching TRBD1 (5 bases). With 0 bases removed from V and 1 base from J, the gap between germline ends came to 8 bases. The CDR3 consists of 16 residues. Germline lookup yields CDR1 SGHRS and CDR2 YFSETQ. CDR3 sequence: CASSLGAGSGANVLTF. The CDR3 DNA reads as TGCGCCAGCAGCTTGGGGGCAGGGTCTGGGGCCAACGTCCTGACTTTC.

This clone was recorded once. Only one base separates this from a far larger clonotype, so it likely reflects a read error. This sample also contains other DNA sequences that code for the same CDR3. V usage is TRBV10-3 and J usage is TRBJ1-2; TRBD1 agrees at 11 bases. Germline V gene sequence: CDR1 ENHRY, CDR2 SYGVKD. The CDR3 totals 17 residues. The junction had 9 bases not matched to a gene; V was cut back by 2 bases and J by 4 bases. CDR3 sequence (DNA): TGTGCCATCAGTGAGGGCAGGACAGGGGGCTCACTCTATGGCTACACCTTC. Amino acid sequence: CAISEGRTGGSLYGYTF.

CDR3 region: CASSLIGSGPDTQYF. The CDR3 nucleotides read TGTGCCAGCAGCTTGATCGGTTCGGGGCCAGATACGCAGTATTTT. The genes are TRBV5-6 and TRBJ2-3, with D possibly being TRBD1 or TRBD2 (5 bases each). There are 15 residues in the CDR3. The V end lost 1 base, the J end lost 4 bases, and 13 bases lay between the germline ends. Germline lookup yields CDR1 SGHDT and CDR2 YYEEEE.

As regards this clone: This likely reflects a read error, since a far larger clone is one base away. The missing conserved phenylalanine or tryptophan at the end of this CDR3 makes a read error likely. This chain links TRBV6-5 with TRBJ1-5, with 7 bases lining up with TRBD1. Per the germline V gene, CDR1 is MNHEY and CDR2 is SVGAGI. CDR3 length: 15 residues. After removal of 6 bases from V and 2 bases from J, the junction contained 7 bases not matched to a gene. CDR3 nucleotide sequence: TGTGCCAGCAGGTCTACAGGGGTGGGCAATCAGCCCCAGCATTTG. Amino acids: CASRSTGVGNQPQHL.

The chain links TRBV9 to TRBJ2-1, with a possible D match to TRBD2 (5 bases). Trimming shortened V by 0 bases and J by 8 bases, and 12 bases separated the two germline ends. Germline-derived CDR1 and CDR2 are SGDLS and YYNGEE. The CDR3 is made up of 14 amino acids. The CDR3 spells CASSVGTSIYEQFF. For the CDR3, the DNA is TGTGCCAGCAGCGTAGGTACTAGTATCTATGAGCAGTTCTTC.

The chain joins TRBV29-1 to TRBJ2-7; D is perhaps TRBD1 or TRBD2 (7 bases each). Germline V CDR1 and CDR2: SQVTM, ANQGSEA. The CDR3 is 13 amino acids. The V end lost 7 bases, the J end lost 0 bases, and 13 bases lay between the germline ends. The CDR3 loop is CSGGGQSSYEQYF. The CDR3 DNA sequence: TGCAGCGGCGGGGGACAGAGCTCCTACGAGCAGTACTTC.

This chain connects TRBV6-1 to TRBJ2-7; D not certain. V gave up 0 bases and J gave up 6 bases, with 12 bases separating them. There are 14 residues in the CDR3. CDR1 MNHNS and CDR2 SASEGT come from the germline V gene. CDR3 loop: CASSEAMFRVEQYF. As DNA, the CDR3 is TGTGCCAGCAGTGAAGCGATGTTTCGTGTCGAGCAGTACTTC.

This clone was detected a few times. The chain employs TRBV7-2 and TRBJ2-3, with TRBD2 matching 8 bases. This CDR3 contains 16 residues. Germline V gene data show CDR1 as SGHTA and CDR2 as FQGNSA. The V segment lost 1 base and the J segment 1 base; nucleotides outside the gene matches: 4. CDR3 sequence: CASSLVAGGGTDTQYF. The CDR3 bases are TGTGCCAGCAGCTTAGTTGCGGGAGGAGGCACAGATACGCAGTATTTT.

This clone was counted a single time. The chain couples TRBV4-2 to TRBJ2-1; TRBD2 agrees at 9 bases. Germline values: CDR1 LGHNA, CDR2 YNFKEQ. There are 17 residues in the CDR3. V lost 0 bases and J lost 9; bases outside the gene matches: 12. CDR3 sequence: CASSQDGGLALYGEQFF. CDR3 DNA sequence: TGTGCCAGCAGCCAAGACGGAGGACTAGCGCTATATGGTGAGCAGTTCTTC.

J is TRBJ1-3 and V is TRBV7-9; D is uncertain. V gave up 2 bases and J gave up 0 bases, with 11 bases separating them. The CDR3 has 16 amino acids. Germline CDR1 SEHNR, CDR2 FQNEAQ (reference sequence). The CDR3 spells CASSLFSTNSGNTIYF. The CDR3 coding sequence is TGTGCCAGCAGCTTATTCTCGACAAACTCTGGAAACACCATATATTTT. The full variable domain, rest sourced from reference TRBV7-9 and TRBJ1-3, is DTGVSQNPRHKITKRGQNVTFRCDPISEHNRLYWYRQTLGQGPEFLTYFQNEAQLEKSRLLSDRFSAERPKGSFSTLEIQRTEQGDSAMYLCASSLFSTNSGNTIYFGEGSWLTVV.

V gene TRBV29-1 combines with J gene TRBJ2-1; D not certain. Trimming left V 2 bases short and J 7 bases short, with 9 bases between. From germline, CDR1 is SQVTM and CDR2 ANQGSEA. The CDR3 has 12 amino acids. CDR3 nucleotides: TGCAGCGTTGAACGGGTTGGGAATGAGCAGTTCTTC. It codes for CSVERVGNEQFF.

V usage is TRBV7-8 and J usage is TRBJ1-2; TRBD1 matches at 11 bases. V lost 5 bases to trimming and J lost 4 bases; unmatched junction nucleotides: 6. Germline V gene lookup returns CDR1 SGHVS and CDR2 FQNEAQ. The CDR3 is 15 amino acids. The DNA for the CDR3 is TGTGCCAGCAGCACTAGGACAGGGGGCGTCTATGGCTACACCTTC. As protein: CASSTRTGGVYGYTF.